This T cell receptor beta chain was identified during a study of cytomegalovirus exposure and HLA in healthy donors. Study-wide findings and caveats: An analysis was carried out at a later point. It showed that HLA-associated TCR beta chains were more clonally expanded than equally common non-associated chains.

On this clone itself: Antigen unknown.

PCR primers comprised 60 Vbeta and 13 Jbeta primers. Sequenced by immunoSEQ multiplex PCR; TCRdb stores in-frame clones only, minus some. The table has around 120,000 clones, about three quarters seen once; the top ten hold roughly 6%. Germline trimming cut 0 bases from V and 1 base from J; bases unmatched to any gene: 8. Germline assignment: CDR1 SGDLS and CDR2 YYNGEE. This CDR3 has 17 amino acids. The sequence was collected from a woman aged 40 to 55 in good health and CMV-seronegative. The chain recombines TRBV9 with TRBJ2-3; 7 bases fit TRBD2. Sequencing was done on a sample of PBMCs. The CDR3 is CASSVGPSGPGTDTQYF. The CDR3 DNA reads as TGTGCCAGCAGCGTAGGCCCTAGCGGACCAGGCACAGATACGCAGTATTTT.